Below, 25 T cell receptor beta chains from the same sample are listed, as sequenced in a study of T cells in Graves' hyperthyroidism and ophthalmopathy. Researchers amplified the TCR beta CDR3 regions from RNA transcripts. Carried out on the TCR CDR3, a first-round RT-PCR used the HTBI primer set. TCRdb independently ran MiXCR on the multiplex PCR reads; one entry per CDR3 protein. Counted here are around 610,000 distinct CDR3 sequences, roughly 14% occurring once; the ten biggest clones make up 4% to 5.5%. The sample taken for sequencing was blood. Source of these receptors: a woman between 35 and 50 years old with Graves' ophthalmopathy.

This clonotype was detected ten times or more. V is TRBV10-2 and J is TRBJ1-2; 12 bases agree with TRBD1. The V gene end was trimmed by 2 bases and the J gene end by 8 bases; junction bases not matched to a gene: 6. Per the germline V gene, CDR1 is WSHSY and CDR2 is SAAADI. The CDR3 loop spans 15 amino acids. The CDR3 spells CASSEPGQGAGGYTF. In DNA form, the CDR3 reads TGCGCCAGCAGTGAGCCGGGACAGGGGGCCGGGGGCTACACCTTC.

About this clonotype: The junction departs from the called germline gene at one end, perhaps through a read error. The chain uses TRBV11-3 and TRBJ2-5, with no clear D. Germline lookup yields CDR1 SGHNT and CDR2 YENEEA. The CDR3 is 13 amino acids. The CDR3: CASNLFSQETQYF. For the CDR3, the DNA is TGTGCCAGCAACTTATTCAGCCAAGAGACCCAGTACTTC.

This clonotype was detected ten times or more. CDR3 protein: CSVETGNYEQYF. CDR3 sequence (DNA): TGCAGCGTTGAAACAGGGAACTACGAGCAGTACTTC. This chain joins TRBV29-1 and TRBJ2-7; maybe TRBD1 (6 bases). The CDR3 contains 12 residues. Trimming removed 2 bases at V and 3 bases at J, with 8 bases between. Germline lookup yields CDR1 SQVTM and CDR2 ANQGSEA.

The chain carries TRBV6-1 and TRBJ1-2; 7 bases map to TRBD1. The CDR3 has 14 residues. V was pared by 6 bases and J by 8 bases, with 12 bases of the junction left unmatched. The germline CDR1 and CDR2 sequences are MNHNS and SASEGT. The CDR3 reads CASSPRQGPSGYTF. In DNA form, the CDR3 reads TGTGCCAGCAGCCCTAGACAGGGCCCATCCGGCTACACCTTC.

This clonotype was seen only a few times. The rearrangement joins TRBV2 to TRBJ2-7; TRBD1 aligns across 8 bases. The CDR3 length is 16 residues. Trimming took 5 bases from V and 3 from J; bases not matched to a gene: 12. The germline V gene has CDR1 SNHLY and CDR2 FYNNEI. The CDR3, as DNA: TGTGCCAGCAGTATCTCTTCGACAGGGGACCACTACGAGCAGTACTTC. Protein product: CASSISSTGDHYEQYF.

This clonotype was seen more than once but under ten times. A junction boundary mismatches the germline segment, possibly from a read error. This chain links TRBV28 with TRBJ2-7, with 9 bases lining up with TRBD2. The CDR3 totals 14 residues. CDR1 and CDR2 (germline): MDHEN, SYDVKM. The DNA for the CDR3 is TGTGCCAGCTTCCCGACTAGCGGTACCTACGCGCAGTACTTC. Its translation is CASFPTSGTYAQYF.

This clonotype has ten or more counts. The chain employs TRBV7-8 and TRBJ1-2; D call uncertain. Trimming shortened V by 4 bases and J by 0 bases, and 6 bases separated the two germline ends. Germline-derived CDR1 and CDR2 are SGHVS and FQNEAQ. The CDR3 runs 13 residues. CDR3 protein: CASSSPPNYGYTF. Here the CDR3 DNA reads TGTGCCAGCAGCTCTCCCCCTAACTATGGCTACACCTTC. The full variable domain, with the rest looked up from reference TRBV7-8 and TRBJ1-2, is GAGVSQSPRYKVAKRGQDVALRCDPISGHVSLFWYQQALGQGPEFLTYFQNEAQLDKSGLPSDRFFAERPEGSVSTLKIQRTQQEDSAVYLCASSSPPNYGYTFGSGTRLTVV.

The chain employs TRBV6-5 and TRBJ2-5; D not certain. Germline assignment: CDR1 MNHEY and CDR2 SVGAGI. CDR3 size: 13 residues. V was clipped by 5 bases and J by 4 bases, with 11 bases between them. The CDR3 loop reads CASSNWGIETQYF. The CDR3 DNA reads TGTGCCAGCAGTAACTGGGGTATAGAGACCCAGTACTTC.

The genes are TRBV10-3 and TRBJ1-2, with 10 bases lining up with TRBD1. Germline trimming cut 10 bases from V and 7 bases from J; bases unmatched to any gene: 9. The CDR3 covers 13 residues. CDR1 and CDR2 (germline): ENHRY, SYGVKD. The CDR3 protein is CATTGGGRSGYTF. CDR3 nucleotide sequence: TGTGCCACGACAGGGGGCGGTAGAAGTGGCTACACCTTC.

This clonotype was seen repeatedly, ten times or more. The chain links TRBV7-8 to TRBJ2-7; D uncertain. This CDR3 has 13 residues. V was pared by 3 bases and J by 5 bases, with 11 bases between. CDR1 and CDR2 from the germline V gene are SGHVS and FQNEAQ. CDR3 in DNA: TGTGCCAGCAGCTTCCGGCGGTTTGACGAGCAGTACTTC. Protein product: CASSFRRFDEQYF. The complete variable domain, with remaining parts taken from reference TRBV7-8 and TRBJ2-7, reads GAGVSQSPRYKVAKRGQDVALRCDPISGHVSLFWYQQALGQGPEFLTYFQNEAQLDKSGLPSDRFFAERPEGSVSTLKIQRTQQEDSAVYLCASSFRRFDEQYFGPGTRLTVT.

This chain joins TRBV3-1 and TRBJ1-2; a possible D gene is TRBD1 (5 bases). Per the germline V gene, CDR1 is LGHDT and CDR2 is YNNKEL (reference sequence). Trimming left V 0 bases short and J 4 bases short, with 9 bases between. The CDR3 extends over 14 amino acids. The CDR3 spells CASSQDRDLYGYTF. CDR3 nucleotides: TGTGCCAGCAGCCAAGACCGGGACCTCTATGGCTACACCTTC. Drawing the rest from reference TRBV3-1 and TRBJ1-2, the complete variable domain is DTAVSQTPKYLVTQMGNDKSIKCEQNLGHDTMYWYKQDSKKFLKIMFSYNNKELIINETVPNRFSPKSPDKAHLNLHINSLELGDSAVYFCASSQDRDLYGYTFGSGTRLTVV.

This clonotype was counted many times. The chain combines TRBV6-5 with TRBJ2-7; tentatively, D is TRBD1 or TRBD2 (5 bases each). Trimming took off 1 base at V and 7 bases at J, with 11 bases between the two ends. Germline loops: CDR1 MNHEY, CDR2 SVGAGI. CDR3 length: 13 amino acids. The CDR3 here is CASSYWDGKEQYF. The DNA of the CDR3 is TGTGCCAGCAGTTACTGGGACGGTAAAGAGCAGTACTTC.

In this sample, this clonotype turned up many times. This sequence joins TRBV6-2 or TRBV6-3 and TRBJ2-7; D is possibly TRBD1 (5 bases). This CDR3 contains 13 residues. The germline V and J ends were trimmed by 7 bases and 4 bases, with 14 bases remaining between them. The germline V gene has CDR1 MNHEY and CDR2 SVGEGT. CDR3: CASTDSPEYEQYF. The CDR3 DNA reads TGTGCCAGCACCGACAGTCCAGAATACGAGCAGTACTTC.

This clonotype was counted at least ten times. The chain links TRBV28 to TRBJ1-1, with D uncertain. Looked up from germline, CDR1 is MDHEN and CDR2 is SYDVKM. This CDR3 region has 15 residues. V shed 5 bases and J shed 4 bases, with 17 bases lying between them. CDR3 DNA: TGTGCCAGCAGTCCCCTCAGGTGGGTTGGCACTGAAGCTTTCTTT. Translating it yields CASSPLRWVGTEAFF.

Ten or more counts support this clonotype. The chain joins TRBV20-1 to TRBJ2-4, with D maybe TRBD2 (5 bases). CDR3 length: 16 residues. Trimming pared 0 bases from V and 0 bases from J, leaving 12 bases between. Germline-derived CDR1 and CDR2 are DFQATT and SNEGSKA (reference sequence). CDR3 amino acids: CSARDRTLLAKNIQYF. In DNA form, the CDR3 reads TGCAGTGCTAGAGATCGGACTTTGCTAGCCAAAAACATTCAGTACTTC.

This clonotype showed up many times. The rearrangement joins TRBV7-3 to TRBJ2-7; D call uncertain. Trimming removed 2 bases at V and 3 bases at J, with 14 bases between. Germline assignment: CDR1 SGHTA and CDR2 FQGTGA. The CDR3 is 15 amino acids. This chain's CDR3 is CASSLGAGLRYEQYF. CDR3 DNA sequence: TGTGCCAGCAGCTTAGGCGCCGGGCTCCGCTACGAGCAGTACTTC.

A note on this clonotype: The CDR3 carries no conserved terminal phenylalanine or tryptophan, so it likely arises from a read error. V and J are TRBV7-2 and TRBJ2-7, with TRBD1 matching over 11 bases. The CDR3 spans 15 residues. V trimming: 3 bases; J trimming: 3 bases; junction bases outside the gene matches: 4. Germline loops: CDR1 SGHTA, CDR2 FQGNSA. This CDR3 reads CASSFFGTGGYEQYS. CDR3 sequence (DNA): TGTGCCAGCAGCTTCTTCGGGACAGGGGGCTACGAGCAGTACTCC.

The chain couples TRBV28 to TRBJ2-5, with D perhaps matching TRBD2 (5 bases). This CDR3 spans 14 amino acids. V was pared by 2 bases and J by 2 bases, with 9 bases between. CDR1 and CDR2 from the germline V gene are MDHEN and SYDVKM. The CDR3 here is CASSLNWTQETQYF. The CDR3 nucleotides read TGTGCCAGCAGTTTAAATTGGACTCAAGAGACCCAGTACTTC.

The chain is built from TRBV15 and TRBJ2-2, with 13 bases fitting TRBD2. The length of the CDR3 is 17 residues. Germline V lookup: CDR1 LNHNV, CDR2 YYDKDF (reference sequence). Trimming cost V 5 bases and J 7 bases; bases outside gene matches: 10. The DNA for the CDR3 is TGTGCCACCAGCCTCTTTACTAGCGGGGGGGCCCTCGGGGAGCTGTTTTTT. Protein sequence: CATSLFTSGGALGELFF.

The chain is built from TRBV6-1 and TRBJ2-1, with TRBD1 matching over 9 bases. J was trimmed by 6 bases and V by 6 bases; bases with no gene match: 6. In germline, CDR1 is MNHNS, CDR2 SASEGT. The CDR3 has 14 residues. The CDR3 loop reads CASRARDRVNEQFF. Here the CDR3 DNA reads TGTGCCAGCAGGGCCCGGGACAGGGTCAATGAGCAGTTCTTC.

This clonotype was detected ten times or more. The J gene is TRBJ2-2, the V gene TRBV6-1; a weak D match, TRBD2 (5 bases). This CDR3 contains 15 residues. Trimming shortened V by 7 bases and J by 1 base, and 13 bases separated the two germline ends. Germline V lookup: CDR1 MNHNS, CDR2 SASEGT. The CDR3, as DNA: TGTGCCAGCACTGGCTACGGGGAGAACACCGGGGAGCTGTTTTTT. It is translated as CASTGYGENTGELFF.

This clonotype was seen ten or more times. CDR3 coding DNA: TGCAGTGCTAGAGAGACTGGGGTAATGGCGAAGACCCAGTACTTC. This gives the protein CSARETGVMAKTQYF. The rearrangement uses TRBV20-1 and TRBJ2-5; D not resolved. The CDR3 covers 15 residues. Trimming took off 0 bases at V and 6 bases at J, with 17 bases between the two ends. The germline CDR1 and CDR2 sequences are DFQATT and SNEGSKA (reference sequence).

This clonotype was detected many times. This sequence joins TRBV20-1 and TRBJ1-1, with D unclear. The V end was cut by 2 bases, the J end by 6 bases, with 13 bases between. In germline, CDR1 is DFQATT, CDR2 SNEGSKA (reference sequence). This CDR3 is built from 13 residues. As DNA, the CDR3 is TGCAGTGCTAGAAGTGGTGGCTTGGCTGAAGCTTTCTTT. Its translation is CSARSGGLAEAFF.

This clonotype was seen ten or more times. The chain recombines TRBV6-2 or TRBV6-3 with TRBJ1-5, with D unresolved. This CDR3 has 13 residues. Germline CDR1 MNHEY, CDR2 SVGEGT. V lost 6 bases and J lost 5, with 11 bases in between. The CDR3 coding sequence is TGTGCCAGCAGGTATGGGGAGGATCAGCCCCAGCATTTT. Its translation: CASRYGEDQPQHF.

This clonotype was seen ten or more times. This chain uses TRBV20-1 with TRBJ2-7; 11 nucleotides agree with TRBD2. The length of the CDR3 is 15 residues. Germline-derived CDR1 and CDR2 are DFQATT and SNEGSKA (reference sequence). The V gene end was trimmed by 6 bases and the J gene end by 0 bases; junction bases not matched to a gene: 7. CDR3 coding DNA: TGCAGTGCGCGGGGACTAGCGGAGAGCTCCTACGAGCAGTACTTC. Translated: CSARGLAESSYEQYF.